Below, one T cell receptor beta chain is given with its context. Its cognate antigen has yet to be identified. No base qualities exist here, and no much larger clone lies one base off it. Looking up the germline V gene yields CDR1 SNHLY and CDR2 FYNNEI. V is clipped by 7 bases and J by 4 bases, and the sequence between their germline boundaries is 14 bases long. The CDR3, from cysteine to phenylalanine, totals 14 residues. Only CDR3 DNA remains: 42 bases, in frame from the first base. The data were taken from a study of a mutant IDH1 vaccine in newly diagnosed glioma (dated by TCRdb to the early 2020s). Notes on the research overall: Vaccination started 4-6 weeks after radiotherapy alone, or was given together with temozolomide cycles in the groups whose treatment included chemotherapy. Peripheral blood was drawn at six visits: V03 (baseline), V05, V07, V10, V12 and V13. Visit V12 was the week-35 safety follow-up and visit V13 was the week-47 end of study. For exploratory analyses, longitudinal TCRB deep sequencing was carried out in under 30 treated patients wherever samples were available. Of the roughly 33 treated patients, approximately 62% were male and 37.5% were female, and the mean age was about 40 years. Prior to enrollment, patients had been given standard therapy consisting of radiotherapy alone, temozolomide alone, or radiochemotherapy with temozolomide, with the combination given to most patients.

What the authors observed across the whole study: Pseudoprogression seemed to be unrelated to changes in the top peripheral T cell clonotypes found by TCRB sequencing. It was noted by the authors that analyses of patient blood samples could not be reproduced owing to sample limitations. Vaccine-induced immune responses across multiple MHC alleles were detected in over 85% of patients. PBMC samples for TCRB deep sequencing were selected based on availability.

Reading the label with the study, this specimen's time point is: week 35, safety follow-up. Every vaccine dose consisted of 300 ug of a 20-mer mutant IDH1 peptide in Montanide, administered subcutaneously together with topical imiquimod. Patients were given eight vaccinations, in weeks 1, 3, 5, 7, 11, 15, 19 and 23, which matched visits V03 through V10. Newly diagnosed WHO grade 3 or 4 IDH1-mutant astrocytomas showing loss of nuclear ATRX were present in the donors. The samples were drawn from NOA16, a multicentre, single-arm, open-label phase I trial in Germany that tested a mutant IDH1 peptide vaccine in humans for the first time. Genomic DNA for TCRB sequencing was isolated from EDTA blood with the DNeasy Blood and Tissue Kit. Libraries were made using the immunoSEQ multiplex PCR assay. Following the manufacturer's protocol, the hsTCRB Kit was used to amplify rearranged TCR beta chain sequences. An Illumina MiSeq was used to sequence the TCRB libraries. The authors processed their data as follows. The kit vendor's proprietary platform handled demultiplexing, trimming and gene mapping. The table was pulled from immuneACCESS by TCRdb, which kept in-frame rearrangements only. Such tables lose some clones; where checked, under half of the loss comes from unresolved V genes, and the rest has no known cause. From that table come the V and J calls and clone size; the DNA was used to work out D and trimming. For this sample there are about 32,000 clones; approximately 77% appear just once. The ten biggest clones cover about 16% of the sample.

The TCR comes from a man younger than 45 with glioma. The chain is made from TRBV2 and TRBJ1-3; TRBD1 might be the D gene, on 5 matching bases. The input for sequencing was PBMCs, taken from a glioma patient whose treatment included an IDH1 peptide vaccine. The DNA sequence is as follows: TGTGCCAGCACCCCTAGGGGCGGAGGAAACACCATATATTTT. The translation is CASTPRGGGNTIYF.